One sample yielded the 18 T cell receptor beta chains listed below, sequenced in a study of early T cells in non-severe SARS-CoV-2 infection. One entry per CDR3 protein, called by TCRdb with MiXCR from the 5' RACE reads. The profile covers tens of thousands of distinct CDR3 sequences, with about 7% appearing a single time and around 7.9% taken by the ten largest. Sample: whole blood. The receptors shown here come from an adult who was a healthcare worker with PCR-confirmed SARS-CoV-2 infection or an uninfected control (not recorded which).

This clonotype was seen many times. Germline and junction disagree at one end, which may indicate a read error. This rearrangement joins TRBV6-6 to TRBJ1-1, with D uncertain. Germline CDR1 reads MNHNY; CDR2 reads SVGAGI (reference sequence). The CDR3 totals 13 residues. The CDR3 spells CASKSISWAEAFF. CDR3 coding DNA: TGTGCGAGCAAGTCTATCAGCTGGGCTGAAGCTTTCTTT.

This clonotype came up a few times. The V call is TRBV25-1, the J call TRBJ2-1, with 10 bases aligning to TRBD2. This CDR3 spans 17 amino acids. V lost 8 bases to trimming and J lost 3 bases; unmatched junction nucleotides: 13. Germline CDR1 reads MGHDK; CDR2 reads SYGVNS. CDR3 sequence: CASAPLAGGPIYNEQFF. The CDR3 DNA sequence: TGTGCCAGCGCCCCTTTAGCGGGGGGACCGATCTACAATGAGCAGTTCTTC.

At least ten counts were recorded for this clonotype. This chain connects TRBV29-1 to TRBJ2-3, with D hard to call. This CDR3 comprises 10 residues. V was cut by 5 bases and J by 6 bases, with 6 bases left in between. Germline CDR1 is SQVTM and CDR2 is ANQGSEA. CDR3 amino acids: CSVYGDTQYF. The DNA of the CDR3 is TGCAGCGTTTATGGCGATACGCAGTATTTT.

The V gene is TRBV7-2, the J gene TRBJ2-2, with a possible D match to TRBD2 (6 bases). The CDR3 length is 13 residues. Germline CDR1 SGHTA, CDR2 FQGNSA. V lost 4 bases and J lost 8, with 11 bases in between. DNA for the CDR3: TGTGCCAGCAGCTACCCTAGCGTGGGGGAGCTGTTTTTT. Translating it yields CASSYPSVGELFF. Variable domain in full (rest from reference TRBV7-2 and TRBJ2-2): GAGVSQSPSNKVTEKGKDVELRCDPISGHTALYWYRQSLGQGLEFLIYFQGNSAPDKSGLPSDRFSAERTGGSVSTLTIQRTQQEDSAVYLCASSYPSVGELFFGEGSRLTVL.

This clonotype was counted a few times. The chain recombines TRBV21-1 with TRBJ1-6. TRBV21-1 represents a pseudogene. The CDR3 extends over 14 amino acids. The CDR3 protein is CASSPQVTLSPLHF. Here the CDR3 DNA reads TGTGCCAGCAGCCCTCAGGTGACACTTTCACCCCTCCACTTT.

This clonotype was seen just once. CDR3 loop: CASSLGGQRSESSTDTQYF. CDR3 nucleotides: TGTGCCAGCAGCTTGGGGGGACAGCGATCAGAATCAAGCACAGATACGCAGTATTTT. The rearrangement joins TRBV7-9 to TRBJ2-3, with D possibly TRBD1 on 7 matching bases. Germline V gene sequence: CDR1 SEHNR, CDR2 FQNEAQ (reference sequence). The CDR3 extends over 19 amino acids. The V and J ends lost 3 bases and 0 bases respectively, with 22 bases between them. Full variable domain (rest looked up from reference TRBV7-9 and TRBJ2-3): DTGVSQNPRHKITKRGQNVTFRCDPISEHNRLYWYRQTLGQGPEFLTYFQNEAQLEKSRLLSDRFSAERPKGSFSTLEIQRTEQGDSAMYLCASSLGGQRSESSTDTQYFGPGTRLTVL.

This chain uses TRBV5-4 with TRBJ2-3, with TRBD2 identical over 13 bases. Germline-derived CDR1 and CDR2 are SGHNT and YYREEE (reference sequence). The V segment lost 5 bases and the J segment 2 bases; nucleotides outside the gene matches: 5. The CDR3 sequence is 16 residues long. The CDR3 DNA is TGTGCCAGCAGTGGGGGACTAGCGGGGATCACAGATACGCAGTATTTT. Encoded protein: CASSGGLAGITDTQYF.

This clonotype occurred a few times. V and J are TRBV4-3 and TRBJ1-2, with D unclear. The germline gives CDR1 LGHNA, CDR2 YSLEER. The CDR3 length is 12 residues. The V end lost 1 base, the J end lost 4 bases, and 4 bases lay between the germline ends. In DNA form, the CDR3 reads TGCGCCAGCAGCCAAGTAGGCTATGGCTACACCTTC. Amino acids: CASSQVGYGYTF.

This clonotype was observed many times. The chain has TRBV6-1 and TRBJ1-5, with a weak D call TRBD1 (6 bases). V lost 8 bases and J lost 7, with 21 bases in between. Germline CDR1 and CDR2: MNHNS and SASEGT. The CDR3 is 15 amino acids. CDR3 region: CASQRIREGGQPQHF. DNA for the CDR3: TGTGCCAGCCAAAGGATAAGGGAAGGGGGGCAGCCCCAGCATTTT.

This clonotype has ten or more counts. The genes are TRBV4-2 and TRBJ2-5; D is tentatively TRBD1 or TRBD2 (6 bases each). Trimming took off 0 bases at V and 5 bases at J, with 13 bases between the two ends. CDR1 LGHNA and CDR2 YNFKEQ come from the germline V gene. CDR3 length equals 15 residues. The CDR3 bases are TGTGCCAGCAGCCAAGACTGGGGGGCCGGGGAGACCCAGTACTTC. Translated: CASSQDWGAGETQYF.

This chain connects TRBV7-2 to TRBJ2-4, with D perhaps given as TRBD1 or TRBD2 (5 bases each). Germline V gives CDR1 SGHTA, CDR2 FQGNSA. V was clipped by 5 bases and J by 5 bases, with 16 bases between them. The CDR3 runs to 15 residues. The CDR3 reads CASSRRDREQNIQYF. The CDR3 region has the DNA TGTGCCAGCAGCAGAAGGGACCGCGAGCAAAACATTCAGTACTTC.

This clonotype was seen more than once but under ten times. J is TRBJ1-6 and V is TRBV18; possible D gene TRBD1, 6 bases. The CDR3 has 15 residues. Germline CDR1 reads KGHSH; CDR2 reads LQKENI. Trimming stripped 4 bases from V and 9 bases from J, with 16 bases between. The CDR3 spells CASSLATGGPSPLHF. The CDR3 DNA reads TGTGCCAGCTCACTAGCAACGGGGGGGCCTTCACCCCTCCACTTT.

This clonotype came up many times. Here the CDR3 reads CASSPGYSNQPQHF. The CDR3 coding sequence is TGCGCCAGCAGCCCGGGTTATAGCAATCAGCCCCAGCATTTT. This chain links TRBV4-3 with TRBJ1-5; the D is unclear. Germline CDR1 LGHNA, CDR2 YSLEER. This CDR3 has 14 amino acids. V was pared by 4 bases and J by 0 bases, with 7 bases between.

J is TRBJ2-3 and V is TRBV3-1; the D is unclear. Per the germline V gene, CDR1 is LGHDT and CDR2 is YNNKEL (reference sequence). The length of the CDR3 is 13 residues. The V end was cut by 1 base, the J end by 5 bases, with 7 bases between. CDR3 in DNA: TGTGCCAGCAGCCAAGGGCGTGGAGATACGCAGTATTTT. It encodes CASSQGRGDTQYF.

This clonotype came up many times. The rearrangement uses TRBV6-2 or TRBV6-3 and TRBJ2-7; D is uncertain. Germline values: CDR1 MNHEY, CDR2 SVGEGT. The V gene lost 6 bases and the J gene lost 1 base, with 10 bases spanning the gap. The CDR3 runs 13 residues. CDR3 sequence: CASRLGSSYEQYF. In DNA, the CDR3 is TGTGCCAGCAGACTGGGCAGTTCCTACGAGCAGTACTTC.

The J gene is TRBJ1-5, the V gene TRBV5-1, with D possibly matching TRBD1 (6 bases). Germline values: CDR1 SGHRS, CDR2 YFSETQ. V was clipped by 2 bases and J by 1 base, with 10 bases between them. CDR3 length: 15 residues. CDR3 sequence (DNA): TGCGCCAGCAGCTTTACAGGGCTGAGCAATCAGCCCCAGCATTTT. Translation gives CASSFTGLSNQPQHF.

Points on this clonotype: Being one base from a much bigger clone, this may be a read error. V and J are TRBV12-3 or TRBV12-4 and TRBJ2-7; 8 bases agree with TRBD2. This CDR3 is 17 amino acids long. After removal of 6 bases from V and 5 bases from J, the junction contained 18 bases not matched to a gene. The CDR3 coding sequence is TGTGCCAGCAGCCTAAGCCTCAGGCGGGGGGCGTTGAACGAGCAGTACTTC. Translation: CASSLSLRRGALNEQYF.

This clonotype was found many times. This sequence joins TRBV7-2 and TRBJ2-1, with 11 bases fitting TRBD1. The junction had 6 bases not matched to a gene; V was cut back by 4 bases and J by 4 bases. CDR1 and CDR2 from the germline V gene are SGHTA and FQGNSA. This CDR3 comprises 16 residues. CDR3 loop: CASSYRGQGAYNEQFF. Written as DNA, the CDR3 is TGTGCCAGCAGCTATCGCGGACAGGGGGCTTACAATGAGCAGTTCTTC.